Here is one TCR beta chain with its context. This specimen comes from a study of Ad26.COV2.S vaccination and SARS-CoV-2 variants. Study as a whole: Ad26.COV2.S given intramuscularly, once or twice 56 days apart.

The sample's treatment: roughly 20 received Ad26.COV2.S at low or high dose, single or two shots; about 5 received placebo; per-sample allocation not given. Material that was analyzed had been drawn on day 63 after the first vaccine or placebo injection. Clones were sequenced by immunoSEQ multiplex PCR, and TCRdb holds only the in-frame ones, with some missing. The data contain 380,000 or so clones, about 88% of them singletons. The sample consisted of peripheral blood, taken in a trial of Ad26.COV2.S vaccine versus placebo. The TCR was taken from a person aged 18-65 years who received the Ad26.COV2.S COVID-19 vaccine or a placebo.

CDR3 coding DNA: TGTGCCAGCAGCGAGGAGGGGACAGGGGATTCACCCCTCCACTTT. Amino acid sequence: CASSEEGTGDSPLHF. This rearrangement joins TRBV5-4 to TRBJ1-6, with TRBD1 identical over 10 bases. In germline, CDR1 is SGHNT, CDR2 YYREEE (reference sequence). The length of the CDR3 is 15 residues. Unmatched junction bases numbered 6, after V lost 4 bases and J lost 8 bases. The entire variable domain, with the rest obtained from reference TRBV5-4 and TRBJ1-6, is as follows: ETGVTQSPTHLIKTRGQQVTLRCSSQSGHNTVSWYQQALGQGPQFIFQYYREEENGRGNFPPRFSGLQFPNYSSELNVNALELDDSALYLCASSEEGTGDSPLHFGNGTRLTVT.